Below, 30 T cell receptor beta chains from the same sample are listed, as sequenced in a study of T cell repertoires in cytomegalovirus infection. The antigens of these receptors remain unknown. TCRdb ran MiXCR on the reads and lists one entry per CDR3 protein. The sample gives under 300,000 distinct CDR3 sequences, roughly a fifth of which show up once; about 20% is in the top ten. This specimen consisted of cultured PBMCs, obtained from culture after CMV antigen stimulation. The receptors stem from a human donor in good health (CMV status not recorded). Some clones in this sample may be carry-over from other donors' samples.

This clonotype was seen ten or more times. This sequence joins TRBV7-2 and TRBJ2-5, with no clear D. Germline values: CDR1 SGHTA, CDR2 FQGNSA. This CDR3 has 14 residues. Trimming left V 0 bases short and J 2 bases short, with 7 bases between. The CDR3 spells CASSLATEQETQYF. The DNA of the CDR3 is TGTGCCAGCAGCTTAGCGACTGAGCAAGAGACCCAGTACTTC.

Only a few counts were recorded for this clonotype. The gene calls are TRBV4-1 and TRBJ1-1, with D tentatively TRBD1 (5 bases). Trimming stripped 4 bases from V and 4 bases from J, with 22 bases between. The germline V gene encodes CDR1 MGHRA and CDR2 YSYEKL. The CDR3 extends over 17 amino acids. The CDR3 spells CASSLRLGPTLPTEAFF. The CDR3 DNA is TGCGCCAGCAGCCTCCGATTGGGGCCAACATTGCCCACTGAAGCTTTCTTT.

The V and J genes are TRBV27 and TRBJ2-1, with 7 positions matching TRBD2. Per the germline V gene, CDR1 is MNHEY and CDR2 is SMNVEV (reference sequence). This CDR3 contains 16 residues. J was trimmed by 1 base and V by 1 base; bases with no gene match: 4. The CDR3 loop reads CASSLWAGVSYNEQFF. As DNA, the CDR3 is TGTGCCAGCAGTTTATGGGCGGGAGTTTCCTACAATGAGCAGTTCTTC.

This clonotype occurred many times. The rearrangement uses TRBV7-2 and TRBJ1-6; 9 positions match TRBD1. The junction had 11 bases not matched to a gene; V was cut back by 6 bases and J by 8 bases. The CDR3 runs 16 residues. Germline CDR1 is SGHTA and CDR2 is FQGNSA. In DNA, the CDR3 is TGTGCCAGCAGGACCACTATGACAGGGGGAGATTCACCCCTCCACTTT. It specifies CASRTTMTGGDSPLHF.

This clonotype was recorded many times. This chain uses TRBV6-1 with TRBJ2-7, with D tentatively TRBD2 (5 bases). Trimming took 10 bases from V and 2 from J, leaving 12 bases between them. CDR1 MNHNS and CDR2 SASEGT come from the germline V gene. The CDR3 runs to 12 residues. CDR3 amino acids: CAIPGRTYEQYF. CDR3 bases: TGTGCCATCCCTGGGAGAACCTACGAGCAGTACTTC.

The chain has TRBV6-2 or TRBV6-3 and TRBJ2-5; 8 bases line up with TRBD1. Trimming removed 5 bases from V and 5 bases from J; junction bases left unmatched: 7. This CDR3 spans 14 amino acids. The germline V gene encodes CDR1 MNHEY and CDR2 SVGEGT. Here the CDR3 reads CASSPDRDEETQYF. The CDR3 nucleotides read TGTGCCAGCAGTCCGGACAGGGACGAGGAGACCCAGTACTTC.

This chain connects TRBV24-1 to TRBJ2-1, with 7 bases identical to TRBD2. The CDR3 runs 14 residues. Trimming removed 1 base from V and 11 bases from J; junction bases left unmatched: 7. Germline CDR1 reads KGHDR; CDR2 reads SFDVKD. The CDR3 reads CATSDLGRERKQFF. The CDR3 coding sequence is TGTGCCACCAGTGATTTAGGGCGGGAGAGGAAGCAGTTCTTC.

The gene calls are TRBV6-2 or TRBV6-3 and TRBJ2-3; 8 bases align to TRBD2. Trimming took 6 bases from V and 2 from J; bases not matched to a gene: 10. Germline loops: CDR1 MNHEY, CDR2 SVGEGT. The CDR3 contains 16 residues. CDR3 amino acids: CASSPLAGGATDTQYF. The CDR3 DNA sequence: TGTGCCAGCAGCCCACTGGCGGGAGGTGCCACAGATACGCAGTATTTT.

This rearrangement joins TRBV7-6 to TRBJ1-1; D unresolved. CDR3 length equals 12 residues. Germline lookup yields CDR1 SGHVS and CDR2 FNYEAQ. Trimming pared 3 bases from V and 6 bases from J, leaving 8 bases between. The CDR3 DNA follows: TGTGCCAGCAGCTTTCCAGGCGCTGAAGCTTTCTTT. As protein: CASSFPGAEAFF.

The chain carries TRBV2 and TRBJ2-3; tentative D call: TRBD1 (5 bases). Deletions cut 2 bases from V and 9 bases from J, with 9 bases between. This CDR3 region has 12 residues. Per the germline V gene, CDR1 is SNHLY and CDR2 is FYNNEI. CDR3 bases: TGTGCCAGCAGTGAACGGACACCCACGCAGTATTTT. Translating gives CASSERTPTQYF.

The rearrangement uses TRBV12-3 or TRBV12-4 and TRBJ2-5, with no clear D. This CDR3 is built from 12 residues. Trimming took off 5 bases at V and 4 bases at J, with 8 bases between the two ends. The DNA of the CDR3 is TGTGCCAGCAGTATGCACGGAGAGACCCAGTACTTC. Translation gives CASSMHGETQYF.

This chain links TRBV6-5 with TRBJ1-5; D not resolved. Trimming stripped 6 bases from V and 4 bases from J, with 10 bases between. The V gene's germline CDR1 is MNHEY and CDR2 SVGAGI. This CDR3 has 13 residues. CDR3 in DNA: TGTGCCAGCAGACCGGGTCCTAATCAGCCCCAGCATTTT. Amino acids: CASRPGPNQPQHF.

This clonotype has more than one count but fewer than ten. The J gene is TRBJ2-1, the V gene TRBV5-1; maybe TRBD2 (6 bases). Germline V lookup: CDR1 SGHRS, CDR2 YFSETQ. V was trimmed by 5 bases and J by 5 bases, leaving 17 bases between them. The CDR3 is made up of 15 amino acids. In DNA, the CDR3 is TGCGCCAGCAGAAATTGGCTAGCGCCCAACAATGAGCAGTTCTTC. It codes for CASRNWLAPNNEQFF.

This clonotype came up many times. J is TRBJ2-1 and V is TRBV4-1, with 8 bases matching TRBD2. Germline V gene lookup returns CDR1 MGHRA and CDR2 YSYEKL. The CDR3 spans 17 residues. V trimming: 1 base; J trimming: 3 bases; junction bases outside the gene matches: 8. Written as DNA, the CDR3 is TGCGCCAGCAGCCAAGGGGGGCTCGCGGGAGGCTACAATGAGCAGTTCTTC. It encodes CASSQGGLAGGYNEQFF.

Comments on this clonotype: A much bigger clone sits one base away, suggesting this may be a read error. The chain uses TRBV6-6 and TRBJ2-1; 9 nucleotides line up with TRBD2. Germline CDR1 is MNHNY and CDR2 is SVGAGI (reference sequence). CDR3 size: 15 residues. CDR3 in amino acids: CASSPGLAPYNELFF. CDR3 bases: TGTGCCAGCAGTCCCGGACTAGCGCCTTACAATGAGCTGTTCTTC.

The chain employs TRBV5-6 and TRBJ1-3, with D tentatively TRBD1 (5 bases). CDR1 is SGHDT, CDR2 YYEEEE, per germline. This CDR3 is built from 17 residues. V dropped 2 bases and J dropped 0 bases, with 15 bases sitting between them. CDR3 protein: CASSFYARAVSGNTIYF. Here the CDR3 DNA reads TGTGCCAGCAGCTTCTATGCCAGGGCGGTCTCTGGAAACACCATATATTTT.

This clonotype was recorded a few times. CDR3 sequence (DNA): TGTGCCAGCAGTTTTCCGATAGCGGGAGTTGGCGAGCAGTACTTC. Amino acids: CASSFPIAGVGEQYF. V gene TRBV28 combines with J gene TRBJ2-7; 9 bases line up with TRBD2. V was clipped by 3 bases and J by 6 bases; unmatched bases: 9. Germline assignment: CDR1 MDHEN and CDR2 SYDVKM. This CDR3 spans 15 amino acids.

A few counts support this clonotype. The V call is TRBV6-1, the J call TRBJ2-5; D might be TRBD2 (5 bases). Germline values: CDR1 MNHNS, CDR2 SASEGT. The V end lost 4 bases, the J end lost 2 bases, and 8 bases lay between the germline ends. CDR3 length equals 13 residues. CDR3 sequence (DNA): TGTGCCAGCAGTGGGACTTTACAAGAGACCCAGTACTTC. Its translation is CASSGTLQETQYF.

This clonotype was counted a few times. The chain couples TRBV7-3 to TRBJ2-1; the D is unclear. Looked up from germline, CDR1 is SGHTA and CDR2 is FQGTGA. This CDR3 comprises 15 residues. V was clipped by 2 bases and J by 2 bases, with 10 bases between them. CDR3 amino acids: CASSLAPAPYNEQFF. The CDR3 region has the DNA TGTGCCAGCAGCTTAGCCCCAGCCCCCTACAATGAGCAGTTCTTC.

This clonotype was seen repeatedly, ten times or more. The chain links TRBV7-8 to TRBJ1-5; no clear D. Per the germline V gene, CDR1 is SGHVS and CDR2 is FQNEAQ. The CDR3 has 14 residues. With 1 base removed from V and 6 bases from J, the gap between germline ends came to 10 bases. The CDR3 loop is CASSLEGRTQPQHF. CDR3 bases: TGTGCCAGCAGCTTAGAAGGGAGGACTCAGCCCCAGCATTTT. Filled out from reference TRBV7-8 and TRBJ1-5, the complete variable domain reads GAGVSQSPRYKVAKRGQDVALRCDPISGHVSLFWYQQALGQGPEFLTYFQNEAQLDKSGLPSDRFFAERPEGSVSTLKIQRTQQEDSAVYLCASSLEGRTQPQHFGDGTRLSIL.

This clonotype was seen a few times. The chain joins TRBV24-1 to TRBJ2-5; TRBD1 aligns across 10 bases. V was clipped by 4 bases and J by 5 bases; unmatched bases: 9. CDR3 length: 16 amino acids. CDR1 is KGHDR and CDR2 is SFDVKD in the germline V gene. The CDR3 region is CATSDPGQGVAETQYF. CDR3 DNA sequence: TGTGCCACCAGTGACCCCGGACAGGGGGTAGCGGAGACCCAGTACTTC.

The chain has TRBV5-8 and TRBJ1-3; D is unclear. V was trimmed by 0 bases and J by 0 bases, leaving 7 bases between them. The CDR3 is made up of 15 amino acids. CDR1 and CDR2 from the germline V gene are SGHTS and YDEGEE. In DNA, the CDR3 is TGTGCCAGCAGCTTGGGGACGGACTCTGGAAACACCATATATTTT. Residues: CASSLGTDSGNTIYF. Looking up the rest from reference TRBV5-8 and TRBJ1-3 gives the full variable domain: EAGVTQSPTHLIKTRGQQATLRCSPISGHTSVYWYQQALGLGLQFLLWYDEGEERNRGNFPPRFSGRQFPNYSSELNVNALELEDSALYLCASSLGTDSGNTIYFGEGSWLTVV.

This clonotype was detected many times. The chain employs TRBV7-2 and TRBJ2-5; 11 bases match TRBD2. Germline V gene data show CDR1 as SGHTA and CDR2 as FQGNSA. Trimming removed 1 base from V and 5 bases from J; junction bases left unmatched: 9. There are 17 residues in the CDR3. The CDR3: CASSLGGSGRAGETQYF. DNA for the CDR3: TGTGCCAGCAGCTTAGGTGGTAGCGGGAGGGCCGGGGAGACCCAGTACTTC.

This clonotype was recorded many times. The gene calls are TRBV7-8 and TRBJ2-3; 8 nucleotides agree with TRBD2. The CDR3 sequence is 21 residues long. V lost 3 bases, J lost 2 bases, and 22 bases stayed unmatched. Germline CDR1 is SGHVS and CDR2 is FQNEAQ. The CDR3 region is CASSLRPGPTPGLEATDTQYF. The CDR3, as DNA: TGTGCCAGCAGCTTGCGACCGGGACCGACACCGGGACTAGAGGCCACAGATACGCAGTATTTT. The whole variable domain, remainder taken from reference TRBV7-8 and TRBJ2-3, is GAGVSQSPRYKVAKRGQDVALRCDPISGHVSLFWYQQALGQGPEFLTYFQNEAQLDKSGLPSDRFFAERPEGSVSTLKIQRTQQEDSAVYLCASSLRPGPTPGLEATDTQYFGPGTRLTVL.

This rearrangement joins TRBV4-3 to TRBJ1-1, with D perhaps TRBD1 (5 bases). This CDR3 region has 17 residues. Between the trimmed V and J ends, which lost 4 bases and 0 bases, there was a span of 18 bases. Germline CDR1 LGHNA, CDR2 YSLEER. In DNA, the CDR3 is TGCGCCAGCAGCCCGGGGGGAAGAAGCTTTCTGAACACTGAAGCTTTCTTT. Its translation: CASSPGGRSFLNTEAFF.

This clonotype showed up just a few times. This chain links TRBV7-2 with TRBJ2-3; 8 bases match TRBD2. V lost 2 bases and J lost 0; bases outside the gene matches: 10. This CDR3 contains 18 residues. The germline CDR1 and CDR2 sequences are SGHTA and FQGNSA. The CDR3 region has the DNA TGTGCCAGCAGCTTAAGGGTAGTAGCGGGAATCAGCACAGATACGCAGTATTTT. It specifies CASSLRVVAGISTDTQYF. The complete variable domain, with remaining parts taken from reference TRBV7-2 and TRBJ2-3, reads GAGVSQSPSNKVTEKGKDVELRCDPISGHTALYWYRQSLGQGLEFLIYFQGNSAPDKSGLPSDRFSAERTGGSVSTLTIQRTQQEDSAVYLCASSLRVVAGISTDTQYFGPGTRLTVL.

This clonotype was observed many times. The CDR3 nucleotides are TGTGCCAGCAGCAGGGGACTAGCGAACGAGCAGTACTTC. Translation gives CASSRGLANEQYF. The V gene is TRBV13, the J gene TRBJ2-7; 10 bases match TRBD2. This CDR3 is 13 amino acids long. V was clipped by 5 bases and J by 5 bases; unmatched bases: 3. The germline gives CDR1 PRHDT, CDR2 FYEKMQ (reference sequence).

This clonotype turned up a few times. The chain is built from TRBV28 and TRBJ1-2; D uncertain. The CDR3 runs to 15 residues. Germline V gene sequence: CDR1 MDHEN, CDR2 SYDVKM. Between the trimmed V and J ends, which lost 6 bases and 8 bases, there was a span of 22 bases. The CDR3 region has the DNA TGTGCCAGCAGAAGGTACGGGGTCTCGTTACGGGGCTACACCTTC. Its protein product is CASRRYGVSLRGYTF.

V and J are TRBV7-3 and TRBJ2-5; D may be TRBD1 or TRBD2 (5 bases each). Germline CDR1 SGHTA, CDR2 FQGTGA. Trimming cost V 0 bases and J 4 bases, with 12 bases left between them. The CDR3 is 15 residues long. CDR3 loop: CASSLTGGALETQYF. CDR3 coding DNA: TGTGCCAGCAGCTTAACTGGGGGAGCTTTAGAGACCCAGTACTTC.

This clonotype has just a few counts. The rearrangement joins TRBV30 to TRBJ1-5; a weak D match, TRBD1 (5 bases). Trimming cost V 4 bases and J 4 bases, with 14 bases left between them. This CDR3 region has 14 residues. Germline V gives CDR1 GTSNPN, CDR2 SVGIG (reference sequence). The CDR3 DNA is TGTGCCTGGACAACAGGAGGACCAAATCAGCCCCAGCATTTT. This encodes CAWTTGGPNQPQHF.